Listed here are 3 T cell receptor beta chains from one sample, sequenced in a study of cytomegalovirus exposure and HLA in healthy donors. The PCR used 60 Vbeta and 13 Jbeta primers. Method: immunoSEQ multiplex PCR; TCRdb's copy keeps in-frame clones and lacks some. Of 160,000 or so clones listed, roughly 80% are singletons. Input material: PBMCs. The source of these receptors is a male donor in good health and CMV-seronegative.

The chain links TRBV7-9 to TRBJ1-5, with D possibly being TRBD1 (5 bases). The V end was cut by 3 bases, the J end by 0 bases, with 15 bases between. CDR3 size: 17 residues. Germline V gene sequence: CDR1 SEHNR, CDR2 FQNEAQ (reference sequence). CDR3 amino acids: CASSFGRGTHSNQPQHF. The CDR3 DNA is TGTGCCAGCAGCTTTGGGAGGGGCACTCATAGCAATCAGCCCCAGCATTTT.

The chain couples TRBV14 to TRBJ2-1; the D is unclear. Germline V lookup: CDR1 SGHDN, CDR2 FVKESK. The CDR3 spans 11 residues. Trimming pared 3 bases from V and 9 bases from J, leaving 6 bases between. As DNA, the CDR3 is TGTGCCAGCAGCCAGTGGAGTGAGCAGTTCTTC. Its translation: CASSQWSEQFF.

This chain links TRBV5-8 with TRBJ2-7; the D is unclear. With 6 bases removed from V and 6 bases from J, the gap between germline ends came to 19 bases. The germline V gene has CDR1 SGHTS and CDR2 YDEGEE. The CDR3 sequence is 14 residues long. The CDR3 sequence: CASTVLLPRGEQYF. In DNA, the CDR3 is TGTGCCAGCACCGTACTCCTGCCTCGAGGCGAGCAGTACTTC.